This T cell receptor beta chain emerged from a study of blood T cell repertoires in COVID-19. The protocol was immunoSEQ multiplex PCR, while the TCRdb copy is restricted to in-frame clones and leaves out a portion. This sample has some 200,000 clones; around 90% occur once, and the top ten carry around 2.3%. V was shortened by 4 bases and J by 4 bases, with 10 bases between the two germline ends. The V gene's germline CDR1 is SEHNR and CDR2 FQNEAQ (reference sequence). This CDR3 is 13 amino acids long. This rearrangement joins TRBV7-9 to TRBJ1-2; D not resolved. The receptor's source is a woman in her twenties or thirties who had recovered from COVID-19. The sample comprised PBMCs or T cells enriched from blood (not recorded which). CDR3: CASSSDGLYGYTF. The CDR3, as DNA: TGTGCCAGCAGCTCGGACGGACTCTATGGCTACACCTTC.